The clone carrying this TCR beta chain was observed many times. The data originate from a study of early T cells in non-severe SARS-CoV-2 infection. Study-level information: Bulk RNA from unsorted whole blood was sequenced; chains were unpaired.

There are 14 residues in the CDR3. V shed 6 bases and J 2 bases; nucleotides not matched to a gene: 8. Per the germline V gene, CDR1 is DFQATT and CDR2 is SNEGSKA (reference sequence). Via MiXCR, TCRdb re-called the 5' RACE reads, giving one row per CDR3 protein. The table has about 36,000 distinct CDR3 sequences, 5.5% to 8% seen once. The V gene is TRBV20-1, the J gene TRBJ2-5, with 8 bases identical to TRBD2. The receptor comes from an adult who was a healthcare worker with PCR-confirmed SARS-CoV-2 infection or an uninfected control (not recorded which). The source material was whole blood, sampled at baseline. The CDR3 loop reads CSALPGLGQETQYF. The DNA for the CDR3 is TGCAGTGCGCTTCCGGGACTAGGACAAGAGACCCAGTACTTC.